The 18 T cell receptor beta chains in this list originate from one sample, sequenced in a study of cytomegalovirus exposure and HLA in healthy donors. PCR involved 60 Vbeta and 13 Jbeta primers. Produced via immunoSEQ multiplex PCR; TCRdb's table is partial and in-frame only. This sample's table has approximately 54,000 clones. Sequenced sample: PBMCs. The receptors originated from a woman aged 40-49 years in good health and CMV-seronegative.

The rearrangement joins TRBV5-1 to TRBJ2-1, with 7 bases matching TRBD2. The V gene end was trimmed by 5 bases and the J gene end by 0 bases; junction bases not matched to a gene: 11. This CDR3 contains 17 residues. Germline CDR1 and CDR2: SGHRS and YFSETQ. CDR3 coding DNA: TGCGCCAGCAGTTCGATCCGGGAGGTGAGCTCCTACAATGAGCAGTTCTTC. Translated, it gives CASSSIREVSSYNEQFF.

The rearrangement links TRBV11-2 to TRBJ2-1; D gene unclear. Germline CDR1 and CDR2: SGHAT and FQNNGV. V lost 7 bases and J lost 5, with 27 bases in between. CDR3 size: 18 residues. CDR3 amino acids: CASTPRPIPGKGNNEQFF. The CDR3 bases are TGTGCCAGCACCCCACGGCCCATACCAGGAAAAGGAAACAATGAGCAGTTCTTC.

The chain has TRBV7-9 and TRBJ1-2; perhaps TRBD1 as D (6 bases). Germline V CDR1 and CDR2: SEHNR, FQNEAQ (reference sequence). Trimming stripped 2 bases from V and 5 bases from J, with 18 bases between. This CDR3 has 16 residues. The DNA for the CDR3 is TGTGCCAGCAGCTTAACAGGGTCCTCGAGCTCATATGGCTACACCTTC. The encoded protein is CASSLTGSSSSYGYTF.

The chain uses TRBV4-3 and TRBJ2-1, with TRBD2 identical over 11 bases. This CDR3 region has 16 residues. The V gene end was trimmed by 0 bases and the J gene end by 5 bases; junction bases not matched to a gene: 3. The germline CDR1 and CDR2 sequences are LGHNA and YSLEER. The CDR3 is CASSQDTSGGDNEQFF. CDR3 nucleotide sequence: TGCGCCAGCAGCCAAGACACTAGCGGGGGCGACAATGAGCAGTTCTTC.

The chain joins TRBV7-9 to TRBJ1-1, with D unclear. Germline CDR1 SEHNR, CDR2 FQNEAQ (reference sequence). The germline V and J ends were trimmed by 5 bases and 2 bases, with 12 bases remaining between them. The CDR3 length is 14 residues. The CDR3 region is CASSTRVGNTEAFF. The CDR3 nucleotides are TGTGCCAGCAGCACTAGGGTGGGTAACACTGAAGCTTTCTTT.

The V call is TRBV18, the J call TRBJ2-1; TRBD2 agrees at 11 bases. This CDR3 is 16 amino acids long. Per the germline V gene, CDR1 is KGHSH and CDR2 is LQKENI. V lost 3 bases and J lost 9; bases outside the gene matches: 10. The CDR3: CASSPFTSGSRAEQFF. The CDR3 bases are TGTGCCAGCTCACCGTTTACTAGCGGGAGTCGGGCTGAGCAGTTCTTC.

The CDR3 spells CASSLINEAFF. For the CDR3, the DNA is TGTGCCAGCAGTTTAATTAATGAAGCTTTCTTT. This chain uses TRBV28 with TRBJ1-1; D not resolved. V dropped 2 bases and J dropped 7 bases, with 5 bases sitting between them. CDR1 and CDR2 (germline): MDHEN, SYDVKM. The CDR3 loop spans 11 amino acids.

This chain links TRBV19 with TRBJ2-7; maybe TRBD1 (5 bases). Germline CDR1 and CDR2: LNHDA and SQIVND (reference sequence). The CDR3 has 16 residues. Trimming left V 0 bases short and J 0 bases short, with 12 bases between. The CDR3 coding sequence is TGTGCCAGTAGTATAGATCTATACAGGAGCTCCTACGAGCAGTACTTC. Translation: CASSIDLYRSSYEQYF.

The CDR3 bases are TGTGCCAGCAGTTTTCGGGAGCTGGGTGAGACCCAGTACTTC. Encoded protein: CASSFRELGETQYF. The gene calls are TRBV6-5 and TRBJ2-5; D possibly corresponds to TRBD2 (6 bases). The V end lost 4 bases, the J end lost 5 bases, and 14 bases lay between the germline ends. Germline CDR1 and CDR2: MNHEY and SVGAGI. This CDR3 spans 14 amino acids.

CDR3 loop: CASSHPQGGTGVTPLSYEQYF. CDR3 nucleotide sequence: TGCGCCAGCAGCCATCCCCAGGGTGGGACAGGGGTCACTCCCCTCTCCTACGAGCAGTACTTC. The chain joins TRBV4-1 to TRBJ2-7; 10 bases are shared with TRBD1. The junction had 20 bases not matched to a gene; V was cut back by 3 bases and J by 0 bases. This CDR3 region has 21 residues. Germline V CDR1 and CDR2: MGHRA, YSYEKL.

V and J are TRBV1 and TRBJ2-2; the table's D call of TRBD2 was not tested on the DNA. TRBV1 is an annotated pseudogene. This CDR3 spans 16 amino acids. This CDR3 reads CTSSQEDGANTGELFF. CDR3 DNA sequence: TGCACCAGCAGCCAAGAAGACGGGGCGAACACCGGGGAGCTGTTTTTT.

The chain uses TRBV4-3 and TRBJ1-6; D is undetermined. From germline, CDR1 is LGHNA and CDR2 YSLEER. The CDR3 loop spans 15 amino acids. Deletions cut 4 bases from V and 8 bases from J, with 15 bases between. CDR3 amino acids: CASSPGRLVDSPLHF. In DNA form, the CDR3 reads TGCGCCAGCAGCCCAGGCAGGTTGGTGGATTCACCCCTCCACTTT.

The V and J genes are TRBV19 and TRBJ1-5; D unresolved. The CDR3 runs 15 residues. V lost 4 bases, J lost 3 bases, and 13 bases lay in between. The germline V gene has CDR1 LNHDA and CDR2 SQIVND (reference sequence). In nucleotides, the CDR3 is TGTGCCAGTAGTAGGCAGGATGTCGACAATCAGCCCCAGCATTTT. Translated, it gives CASSRQDVDNQPQHF.

The rearrangement links TRBV30 to TRBJ1-5; D possibly corresponds to TRBD1 (5 bases). The CDR3 is 13 residues long. Trimming left V 0 bases short and J 2 bases short, with 5 bases between. Germline lookup yields CDR1 GTSNPN and CDR2 SVGIG (reference sequence). Here the CDR3 DNA reads TGTGCCTGGAGTGTACAGGGCAATCAGCCCCAGCATTTT. Amino acid sequence: CAWSVQGNQPQHF.

The chain joins TRBV6-5 to TRBJ2-1; TRBD2 matches at 9 bases. CDR3 length: 15 residues. V lost 6 bases to trimming and J lost 1 base; unmatched junction nucleotides: 4. CDR1 MNHEY and CDR2 SVGAGI come from the germline V gene. The CDR3 nucleotides are TGTGCCAGCAGCTCTAGCGGGAATTCCTACAATGAGCAGTTCTTC. Protein product: CASSSSGNSYNEQFF.

The rearrangement uses TRBV6-5 and TRBJ1-5, with D perhaps matching TRBD1 (6 bases). V lost 6 bases, J lost 0 bases, and 12 bases lay in between. From germline, CDR1 is MNHEY and CDR2 SVGAGI. The CDR3 runs 15 residues. The CDR3 loop is CASSPTGYSNQPQHF. CDR3 nucleotide sequence: TGTGCCAGCAGCCCAACAGGGTATAGCAATCAGCCCCAGCATTTT.

CDR3 residues: CASSPRLGAGLHF. The CDR3 DNA reads TGTGCCAGCAGCCCCCGACTAGGAGCAGGGCTCCACTTT. The chain employs TRBV7-9 and TRBJ1-6; a weak D match, TRBD1 (5 bases). The CDR3 runs to 13 residues. Germline assignment: CDR1 SEHNR and CDR2 FQNEAQ (reference sequence). Trimming shortened V by 5 bases and J by 16 bases, and 18 bases separated the two germline ends.

The chain joins TRBV9 to TRBJ1-2, with 8 positions matching TRBD1. The length of the CDR3 is 14 residues. CDR1 SGDLS and CDR2 YYNGEE come from the germline V gene. V lost 4 bases to trimming and J lost 4 bases; unmatched junction nucleotides: 6. The CDR3, as DNA: TGTGCCAGCAGCCCGGGACAGGACCTCTATGGCTACACCTTC. Protein: CASSPGQDLYGYTF.